The 4 T cell receptor beta chains below were found in one sample sequenced in a study of blood T cell repertoires in COVID-19. The assay was immunoSEQ multiplex PCR, and TCRdb's table has in-frame clones only and misses some. The table shows approximately 140,000 clones, with roughly 81% occurring only once. The sequenced material came from peripheral blood. The receptors derive from a human donor with acute or convalescent COVID-19. The donor label of this sample is uncertain.

This chain uses TRBV18 with TRBJ1-3; D is ambiguous. This CDR3 is built from 13 residues. Deletions cut 5 bases from V and 3 bases from J, with 8 bases between. Germline V gene data show CDR1 as KGHSH and CDR2 as LQKENI. The CDR3: CASSLEIGNTIYF. CDR3 bases: TGTGCCAGCTCATTGGAGATTGGAAACACCATATATTTT.

The rearrangement links TRBV7-2 to TRBJ2-3; tentatively, D is TRBD2 (5 bases). The CDR3 has 14 amino acids. Trimming cost V 5 bases and J 4 bases, with 13 bases left between them. Per the germline V gene, CDR1 is SGHTA and CDR2 is FQGNSA. The CDR3 here is CASSTDSAADTQYF. The CDR3 region has the DNA TGTGCCAGCAGCACGGACTCCGCTGCAGATACGCAGTATTTT.

The chain couples TRBV18 to TRBJ1-1; D might be TRBD1 (6 bases). The CDR3 length is 14 residues. The V gene's germline CDR1 is KGHSH and CDR2 LQKENI. Trimming took off 3 bases at V and 7 bases at J, with 15 bases between the two ends. CDR3 loop: CASSPNRWDIEAFF. CDR3 in DNA: TGTGCCAGCTCACCCAACCGTTGGGACATTGAAGCTTTCTTT.

The chain carries TRBV27 and TRBJ1-3; 8 nucleotides agree with TRBD1. V shed 6 bases and J 4 bases; nucleotides not matched to a gene: 11. The CDR3 length is 16 residues. Germline V gene data show CDR1 as MNHEY and CDR2 as SMNVEV (reference sequence). DNA of the CDR3: TGTGCCAGCAGCACCGGGACAGGCCTCAGGGGAAACACCATATATTTT. Residues: CASSTGTGLRGNTIYF.